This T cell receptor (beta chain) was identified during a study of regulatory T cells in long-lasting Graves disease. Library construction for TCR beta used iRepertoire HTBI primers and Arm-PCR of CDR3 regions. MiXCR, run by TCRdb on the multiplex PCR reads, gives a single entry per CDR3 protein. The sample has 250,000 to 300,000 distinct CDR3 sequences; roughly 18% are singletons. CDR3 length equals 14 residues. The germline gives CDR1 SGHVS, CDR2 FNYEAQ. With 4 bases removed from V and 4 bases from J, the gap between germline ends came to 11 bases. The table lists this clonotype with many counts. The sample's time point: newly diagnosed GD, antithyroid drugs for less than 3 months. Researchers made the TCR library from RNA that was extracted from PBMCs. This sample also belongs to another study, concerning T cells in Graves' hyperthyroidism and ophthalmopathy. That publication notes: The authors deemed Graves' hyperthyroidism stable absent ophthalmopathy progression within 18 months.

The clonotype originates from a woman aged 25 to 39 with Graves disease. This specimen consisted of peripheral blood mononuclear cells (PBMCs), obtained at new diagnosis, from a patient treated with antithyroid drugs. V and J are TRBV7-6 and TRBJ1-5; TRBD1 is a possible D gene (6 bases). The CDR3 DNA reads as TGTGCCAGCAGCTCAACAGGGAGTAATCAGCCCCAGCATTTT. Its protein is CASSSTGSNQPQHF. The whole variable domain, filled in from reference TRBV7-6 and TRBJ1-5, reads GAGVSQSPRYKVTKRGQDVALRCDPISGHVSLYWYRQALGQGPEFLTYFNYEAQQDKSGLPNDRFSAERPEGSISTLTIQRTEQRDSAMYRCASSSTGSNQPQHFGDGTRLSIL.